Presented here are 3 T cell receptor beta chains from one specimen sequenced in a study of response to subunit inactivated influenza vaccine. TCRdb re-called the RT-PCR reads with MiXCR, one entry per CDR3 protein. Among approximately 700,000 distinct CDR3 sequences listed, approximately 13% were seen once. This specimen consisted of PBMCs from blood, obtained 14 to 15 days before vaccination. The receptors shown here come from a man aged 50 to 60 who received an inactivated influenza vaccine.

This chain uses TRBV4-1 with TRBJ2-7, with a weak D call TRBD2 (5 bases). CDR1 and CDR2 from the germline V gene are MGHRA and YSYEKL. The CDR3 length is 17 residues. Trimming stripped 2 bases from V and 1 base from J, with 18 bases between. In DNA, the CDR3 is TGCGCCAGCAGCCAAAGGACCCCGGGAATCGGGTCCTACGAGCAGTACTTC. Translated: CASSQRTPGIGSYEQYF.

This clonotype was counted many times. The rearrangement uses TRBV4-2 and TRBJ2-7; perhaps TRBD1 as D (5 bases). The V gene's germline CDR1 is LGHNA and CDR2 YNFKEQ. There are 15 residues in the CDR3. Trimming removed 1 base at V and 4 bases at J, with 14 bases between. The CDR3 region is CASSQGQSVVYEQYF. The CDR3 bases are TGTGCCAGCAGCCAAGGACAGTCGGTCGTTTACGAGCAGTACTTC.

The chain joins TRBV5-5 to TRBJ1-6; D call uncertain. Per germline, CDR1 SGHKS and CDR2 YYEKEE (reference sequence). The CDR3 contains 15 residues. The V and J ends lost 3 bases and 10 bases respectively, with 17 bases between them. CDR3 sequence (DNA): TGTGCCAGCAGCTCGAGGGCAGGAGTCGGATCACCCCTCCACTTT. Residues: CASSSRAGVGSPLHF. The full variable domain, with the rest looked up from reference TRBV5-5 and TRBJ1-6, is DAGVTQSPTHLIKTRGQQVTLRCSPISGHKSVSWYQQVLGQGPQFIFQYYEKEERGRGNFPDRFSARQFPNYSSELNVNALLLGDSALYLCASSSRAGVGSPLHFGNGTRLTVT.